A single sample gave rise to the 8 T cell receptor beta chains below, sequenced in a study of blood T cell repertoires in COVID-19. Clones were read by immunoSEQ multiplex PCR, and TCRdb kept only the in-frame ones, dropping some. The table lists 110,000 or so clones, around 77% of them singletons, with 6.5% to 9.5% in the top ten. The sample was peripheral blood. These TCRs come from a human donor in a cohort sampled during active COVID-19.

There are a few counts of this clone. This rearrangement joins TRBV18 to TRBJ1-3; D is ambiguous. The V gene's germline CDR1 is KGHSH and CDR2 LQKENI. CDR3 length: 16 amino acids. V dropped 1 base and J dropped 0 bases, with 10 bases sitting between them. CDR3 nucleotide sequence: TGTGCCAGCTCACCACTGGAAGGAGGCTCTGGAAACACCATATATTTT. This encodes CASSPLEGGSGNTIYF.

This clone has more than one count but fewer than ten. The chain has TRBV6-6 and TRBJ1-1; D may be TRBD1 (6 bases). Looked up from germline, CDR1 is MNHNY and CDR2 is SVGAGI (reference sequence). Trimming removed 3 bases from V and 0 bases from J, with 8 bases in between. The CDR3 runs 14 residues. Here the CDR3 DNA reads TGTGCCAGCAGTTATGGACAGATGAACACTGAAGCTTTCTTT. Its translation is CASSYGQMNTEAFF.

This rearrangement joins TRBV19 to TRBJ1-4; D gene ambiguous. From germline, CDR1 is LNHDA and CDR2 SQIVND (reference sequence). This CDR3 spans 13 amino acids. Trimming shortened V by 0 bases and J by 7 bases, and 6 bases separated the two germline ends. For the CDR3, the DNA is TGTGCCAGTAGTATAGATCCCTTTGAAAAACTGTTTTTT. Residues: CASSIDPFEKLFF.

This chain links TRBV7-9 with TRBJ1-2; tentative D call: TRBD1 (6 bases). Germline lookup yields CDR1 SEHNR and CDR2 FQNEAQ (reference sequence). V was pared by 3 bases and J by 4 bases, with 9 bases between. The CDR3 is made up of 13 amino acids. CDR3 bases: TGTGCCAGCAGCTTCGGGACACCCTATGGCTACACCTTC. Protein: CASSFGTPYGYTF.

This clone was seen a single time. The genes are TRBV5-1 and TRBJ2-7; unclear D gene. Germline V gene sequence: CDR1 SGHRS, CDR2 YFSETQ. The V and J ends lost 1 base and 4 bases respectively, with 6 bases between them. The CDR3 extends over 12 amino acids. The chain's CDR3 is CASSLSRYEQYF. CDR3 nucleotide sequence: TGCGCCAGCAGCTTGTCTAGGTACGAGCAGTACTTC.

The genes are TRBV11-2 and TRBJ2-3, with 14 bases that match TRBD2. This CDR3 spans 20 amino acids. CDR1 SGHAT and CDR2 FQNNGV come from the germline V gene. With 0 bases clipped from V and 2 bases from J, the junction kept 10 bases outside the gene matches. The CDR3 coding sequence is TGTGCCAGCAGCTTAGACCCCCCTGGACTAGCGGGGGGAACCACAGATACGCAGTATTTT. As protein: CASSLDPPGLAGGTTDTQYF.

The J gene is TRBJ1-1, the V gene TRBV25-1; 10 bases fit TRBD1. After removal of 1 base from V and 5 bases from J, the junction contained 7 bases not matched to a gene. The CDR3 is 16 amino acids. Germline V gene sequence: CDR1 MGHDK, CDR2 SYGVNS. The CDR3 region is CASSESQGQGRTEAFF. As DNA, the CDR3 is TGTGCCAGCAGTGAATCCCAGGGACAGGGGAGGACTGAAGCTTTCTTT.

The chain carries TRBV6-1 and TRBJ2-7, with 10 bases identical to TRBD2. Germline lookup yields CDR1 MNHNS and CDR2 SASEGT. V dropped 3 bases and J dropped 7; count of bases not matched to a gene: 9. The CDR3 runs 15 residues. For the CDR3, the DNA is TGTGCCAGCAGTGAGTCGAGCGGGGGGGCGGGTGAGCAGTACTTC. Translating it yields CASSESSGGAGEQYF.